Reported below is one T cell receptor (beta chain). The data were taken from a study of blood T cells in healthy people across ages. Study-wide background: Template switching retrieved approximately one barcoded beta molecule for each two T cells.

Next came a second PCR, run for roughly 6 to 11 cycles, which used a sample-barcoded 5' primer along with a J-beta primer mix. TCRdb re-derived calls from the 5' RACE reads in MiXCR, one entry per CDR3 protein. The table shows some 1 million distinct CDR3 sequences, with 35% to 50% occurring only once. The sequenced material came from blood. This TCR derives from a woman aged 60 to 75 in good health.

In DNA, the CDR3 is TGTGCCAGCAGTGGCCTTTTAGCGGGAGGTCCCTACGAGCAGTACTTC. Protein product: CASSGLLAGGPYEQYF. This chain joins TRBV2 and TRBJ2-7, with 10 bases that match TRBD2. The germline CDR1 and CDR2 sequences are SNHLY and FYNNEI. This CDR3 spans 16 amino acids. After removal of 4 bases from V and 2 bases from J, the junction contained 8 bases not matched to a gene.